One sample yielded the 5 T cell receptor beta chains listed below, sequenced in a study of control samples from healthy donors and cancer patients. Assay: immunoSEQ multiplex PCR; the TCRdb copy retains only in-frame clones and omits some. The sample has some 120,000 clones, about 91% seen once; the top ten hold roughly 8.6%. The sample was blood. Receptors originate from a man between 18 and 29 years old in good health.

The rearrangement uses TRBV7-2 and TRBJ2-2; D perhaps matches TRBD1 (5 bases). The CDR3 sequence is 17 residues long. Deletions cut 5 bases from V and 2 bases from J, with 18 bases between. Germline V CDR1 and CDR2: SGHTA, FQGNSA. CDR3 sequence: CASSRGAGPINTGELFF. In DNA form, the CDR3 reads TGTGCCAGCAGCAGGGGCGCAGGCCCCATCAACACCGGGGAGCTGTTTTTT.

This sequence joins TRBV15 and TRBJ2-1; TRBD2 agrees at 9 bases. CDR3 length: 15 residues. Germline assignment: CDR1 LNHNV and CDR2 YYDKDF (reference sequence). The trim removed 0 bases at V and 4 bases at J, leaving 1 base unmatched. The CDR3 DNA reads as TGTGCCACCAGCAGAGACGCGGGGGGGTACAATGAGCAGTTCTTC. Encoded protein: CATSRDAGGYNEQFF.

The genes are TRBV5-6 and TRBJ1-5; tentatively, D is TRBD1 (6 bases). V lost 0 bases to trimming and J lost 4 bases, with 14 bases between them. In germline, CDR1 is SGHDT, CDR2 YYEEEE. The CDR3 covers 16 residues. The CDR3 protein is CASSLAPTGSNQPQHF. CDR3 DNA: TGTGCCAGCAGCTTGGCTCCCACAGGGAGTAATCAGCCCCAGCATTTT.

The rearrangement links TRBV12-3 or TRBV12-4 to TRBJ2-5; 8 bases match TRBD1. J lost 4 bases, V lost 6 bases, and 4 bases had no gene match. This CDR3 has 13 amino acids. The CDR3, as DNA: TGTGCCAGCAGAGGACAGGGCCCAGAGACCCAGTACTTC. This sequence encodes CASRGQGPETQYF.

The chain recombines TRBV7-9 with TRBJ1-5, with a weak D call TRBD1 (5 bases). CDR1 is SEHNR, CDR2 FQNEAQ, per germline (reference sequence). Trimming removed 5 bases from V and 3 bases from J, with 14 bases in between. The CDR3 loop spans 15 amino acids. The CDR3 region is CASSPGRGINQPQHF. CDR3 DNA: TGTGCCAGCAGCCCCGGACGGGGGATCAATCAGCCCCAGCATTTT.